One sample yielded the 2 T cell receptor beta chains listed below, sequenced in a study of CD8 T cells in ankylosing spondylitis (TCRdb year 2017). Findings and caveats that apply to the study as a whole: A TCR beta motif made up of several highly homologous amino acid variants appeared to be characteristic of blood from ankylosing spondylitis patients.

For these TCRs, the target antigens are not known. Library preparation was by 5' RACE. Sequencing took place on an Illumina HiSeq 2500. Starting from the raw public reads, TCRdb applied fastp trimming at Q25, assembled clones with MiXCR and retained in-frame beta chains. One record per CDR3 amino acid sequence lists the most common genes and DNA. In all, the sample holds around 490,000 distinct CDR3 sequences, and about 5.4% of those were seen once. Around 3.5% of the sample is in the top ten clones. Sequenced input: blood, either unsorted or a sorted T cell fraction (not recorded which). Receptors originate from a male donor with ankylosing spondylitis.

At least ten counts were recorded for this clonotype. Written as DNA, the CDR3 is TGCAGTGCTAGAGCAGTCAGCAACAATGAGCAGTTCTTC. Protein: CSARAVSNNEQFF. The rearrangement links TRBV20-1 to TRBJ2-1; D is uncertain. Germline values: CDR1 DFQATT, CDR2 SNEGSKA (reference sequence). V lost 1 base and J lost 5, with 9 bases in between. CDR3 length: 13 residues.

This clonotype occurred many times. V and J are TRBV28 and TRBJ1-4, with D possibly TRBD1 on 5 matching bases. Trimming took 7 bases from V and 6 from J, leaving 18 bases between them. The CDR3 consists of 15 residues. CDR1 and CDR2 (germline): MDHEN, SYDVKM. CDR3 sequence: CASTPTRGRDEKLFF. The CDR3 DNA follows: TGTGCCAGCACACCAACACGGGGCAGAGATGAAAAACTGTTTTTT.